This TCR beta chain was observed in a study of cytomegalovirus exposure and HLA in healthy donors (dated 2017 in TCRdb). Turning to the overall study: An earlier analysis of some 600 of the donors reported 276 Gb of sequence data and roughly 120 million unique TCR beta sequences obtained from about 170 million T cells. Every repertoire in the discovery cohort had been generated on one and the same sequencing platform. Rather than using new phenotypic data, the later analysis identified candidate immune exposures from TCR beta sequences and from how often those sequences occurred across donors. The study used immunosequencing to profile the T cell repertoires of under 700 subjects and linked those repertoires to cytomegalovirus serostatus. A few DR-DQ haplotypes were treated as single units for association and clustering because of strong linkage in the cohort. Among approximately 370 genotyped donors of the cohort, an average of about 240,000 unique TCR beta nucleotide sequences was sequenced per donor, of which about 18% were non-productive. Besides the first cohort of hundreds of subjects, a separate validation cohort made up of about 120 different subjects was used. An earlier analysis of 587 of the donors used high-throughput TCR beta sequencing to judge whether each TCR beta V gene segment behaved as functional or pseudogenic. To study patterns of TCR occurrence, a later analysis re-analyzed previously published TCR beta repertoires from under 750 donors and added high-resolution HLA genotyping. Of the approximately 400 genotyped donors, more than 75% were placed in the genetic ancestry cluster associated with self-reported Caucasian donors. An early release that covered more than 550 HLA-typed donors contained approximately 300 gigabases of sequencing data and roughly 84 million unique TCR sequences. A later genetic analysis used genome-wide SNP genotypes for about three fifths of the 666 donors, treating that subset as a discovery cohort. To predict cytomegalovirus infection status, the study combined high-throughput TCR immunosequencing, statistical association of individual TCRs with disease status, and machine learning. The aim of the study was to test whether cataloging public T cell receptors could identify signatures of past pathogen exposure. HLA typing covered class I and class II loci at four-digit resolution. Typing coverage varied by locus: roughly 629-640 donors for A, B, C, DRB1 and DQB1; around 560 for DQA1; about 590 for DPA1; around 450 for DPB1. Donor age, sex, ethnicity and CMV serostatus were compiled together with the repertoire data.

The library was built by means of the immunoSEQ multiplex PCR assay. For the multiplex PCR, a mixture combining 60 forward primers for TCR Vbeta segments and 13 reverse primers for TCR Jbeta segments was used. Amplification of the CDR3 region of rearranged TCR beta genes was performed with a multiplex PCR assay on genomic DNA. Amplified TCR beta libraries were sequenced as 87-base-pair reads on the Illumina HiSeq System. The study's processing was this. A later analysis counted some 74 million unique TCR beta chains across the 600 to 850 repertoires, and some 11 million of these chains were shared by at least two donors. To remove PCR and sequencing errors, raw reads were error-corrected and collapsed into unique sequences using a nearest-neighbor algorithm that merged closely related sequences. To assign V, D and J gene segments, CDR3 sequences were aligned to IMGT reference sequences. For a sequence to be retained, a match of at least six nucleotides was required to both a V gene segment and a J gene segment. A rearrangement was called productive if the CDR3 had no stop codons and remained in frame with V and J, and every other rearrangement was called non-productive. CDR3 was defined by IMGT convention, running from the second conserved V-encoded cysteine to the conserved J-encoded phenylalanine. Sequences without an unambiguous match to a single V gene segment were excluded from the earlier analysis of 450 to 750 of the donors. In an earlier analysis of 587 of the donors, a V segment was called functional when productive rearrangements were above 56.7%, and segregating when the standard deviation between donors exceeded 5%. To diagnose cytomegalovirus status from the catalog of TCR beta chain sequences, a statistical classification framework was built. A later analysis assigned V and J genes by comparing TCR nucleotide sequences with IMGT/GENE-DB human TR gene sequences. The TCRdist pipeline was used in a later analysis to assign CDR3 sequences and most-parsimonious VDJ recombination scenarios. In a later analysis, each TCR beta chain was defined by its CDR3 amino acid sequence together with its V-gene family, and reads lacking a unique V-gene family were excluded. In a later analysis, a few hundred highly shared, low-generation-probability nucleotide sequences were removed to address suspected cross-contamination and a sequencing artifact. A later analysis calculated a clonal expansion index for each public chain from normalized within-repertoire ranks of inferred template counts. In a later analysis, generation probabilities were computed with a VDJ recombination model fitted to out-of-frame rearrangements, and the resulting probabilities were checked against IGoR. Hypergeometric tests were used in a later analysis to score TCR-TCR, TCR-HLA and TCR-CMV co-occurrence, with a repertoire-size bias correction applied to the TCR pairs. In a later analysis, false discovery rates were estimated by permuting HLA or CMV assignments 20 times. A later analysis grouped co-occurring TCRs with DBSCAN, adding TCRdist sequence similarity when clustering within HLA-allele-positive subsets. For co-occurrence clustering, repertoires with fewer than 30,000 or more than 120,000 public chains were excluded, along with 4 to 6 repertoires with anomalous nucleotide sharing. TCRdb mirrors the immuneACCESS table, restricted to in-frame sequences. Some clones are absent from its copies; in checked studies, under half trace to an unresolved V gene, and the reason for the others is unknown. V and J calls and clone size follow that table, whereas D and trimming were derived from the DNA. A total of about 170,000 clones appear in this sample, 77% of them only once. 1.4% to 1.5% of the sample is in the top ten clones.

About this clone itself: This receptor's antigen is unknown. No base quality values were provided; no much bigger clone lies one nucleotide off.

The study at large found these results: Linkage disequilibrium might explain the correlated functional status among segregating V segments, but an unknown experimental factor could not be ruled out. According to a later analysis, TCR association rates differed among HLA loci, with DRB1 alleles showing the most associated TCRs and HLA-C alleles showing the fewest. The authors suggested that the approach could potentially be generalized to other disease states and immunological phenotypes. The 87-base-pair reads could not distinguish some IMGT-functional V segments, including TRBV6-2 and TRBV6-3, so those segments were excluded. A later analysis found that most CMV-associated TCR beta chains appeared HLA-restricted, with HLA associations seemingly driven largely by CMV exposure. When HLA alleles, especially DR and DQ, strongly co-occurred, attributing TCR associations to individual alleles was difficult. In a later analysis, several top co-occurrence clusters were reported to appear linked to parvovirus B19, influenza, CMV and Epstein-Barr virus. CMV serostatus was the only immune exposure information available for the cohort. At a false discovery rate of 0.05, a later analysis linked under 20,000 TCR beta sequences to specific HLA alleles. A further reported finding was that TCR beta sequences accurately predicted the HLA-A and HLA-B alleles for most subjects in the first cohort. Seventeen rarely observed V segments, including chromosome 9 orphons, were excluded from the earlier analysis of about 600 of the donors because counts were too low. According to a later genetic analysis, donors in an Asian-associated ancestry cluster had fewer N-insertions in productive TCRs than the roughly 700-donor mean. Sequencing depth was assumed to be roughly uniform across donors in the presence/absence analyses, though that assumption may not hold. The study gave a list of about 160 TCR beta chains associated with cytomegalovirus. V-gene and J-gene trimming of TCR beta chains was associated with a missense DCLRE1C variant in a later genetic analysis, and the association was replicated in an independent cohort. The classifier was reported to diagnose cytomegalovirus status with high specificity and sensitivity in both the original and validation cohorts. A few of the identified cytomegalovirus-associated TCR beta chains were confirmed in vitro to be specific for cytomegalovirus antigens. In an earlier analysis of 500 to 650 of the donors, most TCR beta V segments appeared in productive rearrangements about 87% or about 30% of the time, broadly matching IMGT annotations. A group of highly shared sequence variants was considered likely to be a technical artifact of the sequencing pipeline. In a later analysis, HLA-associated TCR beta chains were found to be more clonally expanded and to have lower generation probabilities than equally common non-associated chains. Only TCR beta chains were sequenced in this cohort, and the absence of alpha or paired-chain data limited detectable features. Across donors, most TCR sequences were observed very rarely, whereas some public TCRs were present in many individuals. HLA typing was unavailable for some donors at each locus, so association tests used only the typed subset.

The CDR3 spans 15 residues, from the cysteine through the phenylalanine. Left in the record is the CDR3 DNA by itself, 45 bases read in frame from the first base. Compared with germline, V lacks 5 bases and J lacks 0 bases; bases without a gene match: 6. CDR1 MNHEY and CDR2 SMNVEV were looked up in the germline V gene (reference sequence). The cohort was made up of around 720 healthy bone marrow donors. At the time of sampling, every cohort member was nominally healthy, though immune exposures that went unrecorded were likely present. The donor was CMV seropositive and was included in the group of almost 300 seropositive cohort members. Each donor provided a peripheral blood sample, and peripheral blood mononuclear cells were used for TCR beta sequencing. Genomic DNA extraction from the blood cell samples was performed with the Qiagen DNeasy Blood Extraction Kit.

This TCR came from a woman aged 30 to 39 in good health and CMV-seropositive. Sample: PBMCs. The receptor chain draws on TRBV27 and TRBJ2-7, with 8 bases aligning to TRBD1. For the CDR3, the sequence is CASSVTGGPSYEQYF. In nucleotides, the sequence is TGTGCCAGCAGTGTCACAGGGGGGCCCTCCTACGAGCAGTACTTC.